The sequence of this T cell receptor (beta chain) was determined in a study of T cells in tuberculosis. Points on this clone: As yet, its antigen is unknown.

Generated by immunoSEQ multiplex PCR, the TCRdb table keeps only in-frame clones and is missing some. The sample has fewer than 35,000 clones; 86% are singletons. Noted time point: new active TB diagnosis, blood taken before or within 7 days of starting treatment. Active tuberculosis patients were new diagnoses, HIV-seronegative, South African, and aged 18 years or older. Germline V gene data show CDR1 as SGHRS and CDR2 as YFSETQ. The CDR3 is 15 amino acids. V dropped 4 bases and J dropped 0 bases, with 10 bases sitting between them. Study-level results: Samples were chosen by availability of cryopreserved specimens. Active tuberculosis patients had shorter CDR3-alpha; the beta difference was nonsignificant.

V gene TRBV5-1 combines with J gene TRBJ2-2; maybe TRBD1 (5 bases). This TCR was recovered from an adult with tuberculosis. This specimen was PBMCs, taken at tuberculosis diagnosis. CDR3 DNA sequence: TGCGCCAGCAGCGTGGACATTACGAACACCGGGGAGCTGTTTTTT. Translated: CASSVDITNTGELFF.